This TCR beta chain was obtained from a study of blood T cell repertoires in COVID-19. CDR3 length: 13 amino acids. V was clipped by 4 bases and J by 0 bases, with 4 bases between them. Germline CDR1 reads ENHRY; CDR2 reads SYGVKD. Assay: immunoSEQ multiplex PCR; the TCRdb copy retains only in-frame clones and omits some. The sample has about 260,000 clones, roughly 83% seen once. Which cohort a participant joined came from the clinical history participants gave. The clonotype originates from a woman aged 45-65 years who had recovered from COVID-19. The gene calls are TRBV10-3 and TRBJ1-3; D ambiguous. The sample was PBMCs or T cells enriched from blood (not recorded which). The CDR3 DNA is TGTGCCATCAGTGGAGTCTCTGGAAACACCATATATTTT. It is translated as CAISGVSGNTIYF.